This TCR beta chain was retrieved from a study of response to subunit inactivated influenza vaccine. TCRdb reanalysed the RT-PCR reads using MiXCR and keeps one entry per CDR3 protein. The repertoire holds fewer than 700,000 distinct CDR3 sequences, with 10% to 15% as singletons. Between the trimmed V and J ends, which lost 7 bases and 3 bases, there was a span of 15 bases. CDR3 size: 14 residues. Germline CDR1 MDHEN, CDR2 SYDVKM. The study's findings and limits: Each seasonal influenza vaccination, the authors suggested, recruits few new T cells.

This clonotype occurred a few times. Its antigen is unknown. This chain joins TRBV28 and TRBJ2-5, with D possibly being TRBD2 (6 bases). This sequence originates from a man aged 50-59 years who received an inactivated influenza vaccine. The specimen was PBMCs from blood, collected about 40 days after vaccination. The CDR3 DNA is TGTGCCAGCACCGGCGGACTACTTAAAGAGACCCAGTACTTC. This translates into CASTGGLLKETQYF.